Below are 30 T cell receptor beta chains sequenced from a single sample in a study of PD-1 blockade in classical Hodgkin lymphoma. The table came from immunoSEQ multiplex PCR; TCRdb's copy has only in-frame clones and leaves some out. The table has about 64,000 clones, 85% to 95% seen once. Time point indicated: cycle 4 day 1 (C4D1), after five to seven weeks of nivolumab. Relapses following autologous stem cell transplantation were seen in all patients, with brentuximab vedotin exposure varying. The starting material was peripheral blood mononuclear cells (PBMCs), obtained before the fourth cycle of nivolumab. The receptors come from a human donor with classical Hodgkin lymphoma.

The chain joins TRBV27 to TRBJ2-7; TRBD1 matches 7 bases. This CDR3 has 13 amino acids. The trim removed 8 bases at V and 4 bases at J, leaving 8 bases unmatched. Germline V gene lookup returns CDR1 MNHEY and CDR2 SMNVEV (reference sequence). CDR3 sequence (DNA): TGTGCCAGCGGCCAGGGGGTATGGTACGAGCAGTACTTC. It yields the protein CASGQGVWYEQYF.

The chain links TRBV19 to TRBJ1-2, with D possibly being TRBD1 (5 bases). V dropped 2 bases and J dropped 4 bases, with 14 bases sitting between them. The germline gives CDR1 LNHDA, CDR2 SQIVND (reference sequence). CDR3 length equals 15 residues. This CDR3 reads CASSITGADTYGYTF. CDR3 nucleotides: TGTGCCAGTAGTATAACAGGAGCGGATACCTATGGCTACACCTTC.

The chain uses TRBV2 and TRBJ1-6; no clear D gene. Germline V gene lookup returns CDR1 SNHLY and CDR2 FYNNEI. Trimming shortened V by 4 bases and J by 8 bases, and 18 bases separated the two germline ends. The CDR3 is 16 residues long. The CDR3 DNA is TGTGCCAGCAGTGGGCCCAGGCCGACTTCCTATTCACCCCTCCACTTT. It codes for CASSGPRPTSYSPLHF.

The chain joins TRBV28 to TRBJ2-7; 7 bases match TRBD1. CDR3 length equals 13 residues. J gave up 11 bases and V 7 bases, and 14 bases lay outside the gene matches. The germline V gene encodes CDR1 MDHEN and CDR2 SYDVKM. CDR3 in amino acids: CASKGVGGQSKYF. Written as DNA, the CDR3 is TGTGCCAGCAAGGGGGTTGGGGGACAGAGCAAGTACTTC.

This rearrangement joins TRBV7-9 to TRBJ2-4; no reliable D call. The CDR3 totals 14 residues. Germline V gives CDR1 SEHNR, CDR2 FQNEAQ (reference sequence). With 3 bases removed from V and 1 base from J, the gap between germline ends came to 7 bases. CDR3 DNA sequence: TGTGCCAGCAGCTTCGGATCCGCCAAAAACATTCAGTACTTC. Translated, it gives CASSFGSAKNIQYF.

This chain connects TRBV2 to TRBJ2-1, with D tentatively TRBD1 (6 bases). Germline CDR1 is SNHLY and CDR2 is FYNNEI. V shed 3 bases and J shed 10 bases, with 10 bases lying between them. The CDR3 totals 12 residues. The CDR3 spells CASSDWGREQFF. Written as DNA, the CDR3 is TGTGCCAGCAGTGACTGGGGGCGGGAGCAGTTCTTC.

V and J are TRBV5-6 and TRBJ1-2; D perhaps matches TRBD1 (6 bases). Trimming took off 2 bases at V and 8 bases at J, with 13 bases between the two ends. The CDR3 is made up of 13 amino acids. Germline V gene sequence: CDR1 SGHDT, CDR2 YYEEEE. The CDR3 DNA reads TGTGCCAGCAGCTTCCCTACAGGGTTAGGCTACACCTTC. Its translation is CASSFPTGLGYTF.

V and J are TRBV14 and TRBJ2-1; D is possibly TRBD2 (7 bases). Looked up from germline, CDR1 is SGHDN and CDR2 is FVKESK. The CDR3 is 13 amino acids. Deletions cut 1 base from V and 9 bases from J, with 10 bases between. CDR3 in amino acids: CASSQVGGGEQFF. In DNA form, the CDR3 reads TGTGCCAGCAGCCAAGTGGGAGGGGGTGAGCAGTTCTTC. The full variable domain, its missing parts supplied by reference TRBV14 and TRBJ2-1, is EAGVTQFPSHSVIEKGQTVTLRCDPISGHDNLYWYRRVMGKEIKFLLHFVKESKQDESGMPNNRFLAERTGGTYSTLKVQPAELEDSGVYFCASSQVGGGEQFFGPGTRLTVL.

This clone appeared once. The V gene is TRBV19, the J gene TRBJ1-3; D uncertain. This CDR3 is built from 15 residues. Germline CDR1 is LNHDA and CDR2 is SQIVND (reference sequence). The V and J ends lost 3 bases and 0 bases respectively, with 9 bases between them. In DNA, the CDR3 is TGTGCCAGTAGTATTGTGGGAGACTCTGGAAACACCATATATTTT. It is translated as CASSIVGDSGNTIYF.

V and J are TRBV7-9 and TRBJ2-2; D not resolved. V was clipped by 0 bases and J by 7 bases, with 9 bases between them. CDR3 length: 14 amino acids. Germline V gives CDR1 SEHNR, CDR2 FQNEAQ (reference sequence). CDR3 residues: CASSLAGPNGELFF. CDR3 DNA: TGTGCCAGCAGCTTAGCTGGGCCCAACGGGGAGCTGTTTTTT.

V gene TRBV2 combines with J gene TRBJ1-2; 8 positions agree with TRBD1. This CDR3 comprises 16 residues. Per the germline V gene, CDR1 is SNHLY and CDR2 is FYNNEI. V dropped 3 bases and J dropped 5; count of bases not matched to a gene: 11. CDR3 loop: CASSDGTGGRFYGYTF. The CDR3 DNA is TGTGCCAGCAGTGATGGGACAGGCGGACGTTTTTATGGCTACACCTTC.

The J gene is TRBJ2-7, the V gene TRBV7-6; 7 bases align to TRBD1. V gave up 5 bases and J gave up 2 bases; unmatched junction bases: 9. This CDR3 has 15 amino acids. Looked up from germline, CDR1 is SGHVS and CDR2 is FNYEAQ. This CDR3 is CASSPMYQGAYEQYF. The CDR3 nucleotides read TGTGCCAGCAGCCCCATGTATCAGGGGGCCTACGAGCAGTACTTC.

The rearrangement links TRBV6-6 to TRBJ1-4; 8 bases are a match to TRBD1. Germline V gives CDR1 MNHNY, CDR2 SVGAGI (reference sequence). V lost 8 bases to trimming and J lost 3 bases; unmatched junction nucleotides: 2. The CDR3 sequence is 13 residues long. The CDR3 is CASVTGANEKLFF. The DNA for the CDR3 is TGTGCCAGCGTGACAGGGGCTAATGAAAAACTGTTTTTT.

CDR3 bases: TGTGCCAGCAGCCAAGACAGGGCAACCTACAATGAGCAGTTCTTC. This codes for CASSQDRATYNEQFF. This rearrangement joins TRBV4-2 to TRBJ2-1, with D possibly being TRBD1 (5 bases). Trimming took 0 bases from V and 2 from J, leaving 8 bases between them. Germline CDR1 and CDR2: LGHNA and YNFKEQ. The CDR3 totals 15 residues.

The chain employs TRBV9 and TRBJ2-3; D might be TRBD1 (6 bases). The CDR3 covers 15 residues. V gave up 2 bases and J gave up 2 bases, with 12 bases separating them. Germline CDR1 is SGDLS and CDR2 is YYNGEE. CDR3: CASSVRGSFTDTQYF. DNA of the CDR3: TGTGCCAGCAGCGTCAGGGGTAGTTTCACAGATACGCAGTATTTT.

The rearrangement links TRBV2 to TRBJ1-4; D is possibly TRBD1 (6 bases). The CDR3 has 13 amino acids. V was pared by 6 bases and J by 8 bases, with 13 bases between. Germline lookup yields CDR1 SNHLY and CDR2 FYNNEI. CDR3 protein: CASRGGLEEKLFF. The CDR3 DNA follows: TGTGCCAGCAGGGGGGGGCTAGAAGAAAAACTGTTTTTT.

This chain joins TRBV30 and TRBJ1-6; 11 bases are a match to TRBD1. Germline CDR1 GTSNPN, CDR2 SVGIG (reference sequence). Trimming at V came to 3 bases and at J to 9 bases, leaving 1 base not matched to a gene. The CDR3 sequence is 13 residues long. The CDR3 DNA reads as TGTGCCTGGAGGGGGACAGGGGGTTCACCCCTCCACTTT. The encoded protein is CAWRGTGGSPLHF.

This chain uses TRBV11-2 with TRBJ2-3; D is perhaps TRBD2 (5 bases). V was shortened by 10 bases and J by 3 bases, with 11 bases between the two germline ends. CDR3 length equals 12 residues. CDR1 is SGHAT and CDR2 is FQNNGV in the germline V gene. The CDR3 protein is CATRTGTDTQYF. The CDR3 nucleotides are TGTGCCACCAGGACGGGGACAGATACGCAGTATTTT. Using reference TRBV11-2 and TRBJ2-3 for the parts outside the CDR3, the full variable domain is EAGVAQSPRYKIIEKRQSVAFWCNPISGHATLYWYQQILGQGPKLLIQFQNNGVVDDSQLPKDRFSAERLKGVDSTLKIQPAKLEDSAVYLCATRTGTDTQYFGPGTRLTVL.

The chain has TRBV19 and TRBJ2-5; 7 bases are shared with TRBD1. Germline assignment: CDR1 LNHDA and CDR2 SQIVND (reference sequence). The trim removed 3 bases at V and 3 bases at J, leaving 7 bases unmatched. This CDR3 contains 15 residues. The CDR3 bases are TGTGCCAGTAGTATGATACAGGGGATTGAAGAGACCCAGTACTTC. Translation gives CASSMIQGIEETQYF. The variable domain in full, with the rest retrieved from reference TRBV19 and TRBJ2-5, is DGGITQSPKYLFRKEGQNVTLSCEQNLNHDAMYWYRQDPGQGLRLIYYSQIVNDFQKGDIAEGYSVSREKKESFPLTVTSAQKNPTAFYLCASSMIQGIEETQYFGPGTRLLVL.

V and J are TRBV5-5 and TRBJ1-2; the match to TRBD1 covers 7 bases. The CDR3 consists of 16 residues. CDR1 and CDR2 (germline): SGHKS, YYEKEE (reference sequence). The V and J ends lost 1 base and 2 bases, in that order; junction bases with no gene match: 8. The CDR3 DNA reads TGTGCCAGCAGCTTGACCGCAGGGGGAGGGAACTATGGCTACACCTTC. Translated: CASSLTAGGGNYGYTF. Together with reference TRBV5-5 and TRBJ1-2, the CDR3 gives the full variable domain: DAGVTQSPTHLIKTRGQQVTLRCSPISGHKSVSWYQQVLGQGPQFIFQYYEKEERGRGNFPDRFSARQFPNYSSELNVNALLLGDSALYLCASSLTAGGGNYGYTFGSGTRLTVV.

This chain uses TRBV4-1 with TRBJ1-3; 12 bases align to TRBD1. Looked up from germline, CDR1 is MGHRA and CDR2 is YSYEKL. This CDR3 contains 16 residues. The V segment lost 4 bases and the J segment 4 bases; nucleotides outside the gene matches: 5. Here the CDR3 reads CASSLRDRGQGNTIYF. CDR3 DNA: TGCGCCAGCAGCCTCCGGGACAGGGGGCAAGGAAACACCATATATTTT.

The gene calls are TRBV28 and TRBJ1-2; D is perhaps TRBD1 (5 bases). The germline CDR1 and CDR2 sequences are MDHEN and SYDVKM. There are 14 residues in the CDR3. V was shortened by 2 bases and J by 10 bases, with 17 bases between the two germline ends. The CDR3 is CASSLLVGGFDYTF. The CDR3 region has the DNA TGTGCCAGCAGTTTACTAGTGGGGGGTTTTGACTACACCTTC.

This clone was seen a single time. The V and J genes are TRBV19 and TRBJ1-5, with a weak D call TRBD1 (6 bases). V gave up 3 bases and J gave up 1 base, with 13 bases separating them. Germline CDR1 and CDR2: LNHDA and SQIVND (reference sequence). The CDR3 loop spans 16 amino acids. In nucleotides, the CDR3 is TGTGCCAGTAGTATCCTTAGAGGACAGAGCAATCAGCCCCAGCATTTT. Translating gives CASSILRGQSNQPQHF.

This chain uses TRBV5-6 with TRBJ2-3; TRBD2 matches 7 bases. The V gene's germline CDR1 is SGHDT and CDR2 YYEEEE. V was pared by 5 bases and J by 6 bases, with 3 bases of the junction left unmatched. The CDR3 is 12 residues long. CDR3 protein: CASRLGGDTQYF. The CDR3 DNA reads as TGTGCCAGCAGACTCGGGGGGGATACGCAGTATTTT. Variable domain in full (rest from reference TRBV5-6 and TRBJ2-3): DAGVTQSPTHLIKTRGQQVTLRCSPKSGHDTVSWYQQALGQGPQFIFQYYEEEERQRGNFPDRFSGHQFPNYSSELNVNALLLGDSALYLCASRLGGDTQYFGPGTRLTVL.

The chain links TRBV28 to TRBJ2-4, with D possibly being TRBD1 (7 bases). The CDR3 is 13 residues long. V was pared by 10 bases and J by 15 bases, with 25 bases between. CDR1 is MDHEN and CDR2 is SYDVKM in the germline V gene. As DNA, the CDR3 is TGTGCCACCAGGGGGGCAGGGGACCCTTTGGGGTACTTC. Residues: CATRGAGDPLGYF.

The chain recombines TRBV7-6 with TRBJ2-3; 8 nucleotides match TRBD1. Germline trimming cut 5 bases from V and 0 bases from J; bases unmatched to any gene: 7. The CDR3 sequence is 16 residues long. Germline-derived CDR1 and CDR2 are SGHVS and FNYEAQ. DNA for the CDR3: TGTGCCAGCAGCGCCCGGACAGGGCCCAGCACAGATACGCAGTATTTT. This encodes CASSARTGPSTDTQYF.

The chain carries TRBV6-5 and TRBJ2-1, with D hard to call. CDR1 and CDR2 (germline): MNHEY, SVGAGI. Trimming took 6 bases from V and 0 from J, leaving 12 bases between them. The length of the CDR3 is 15 residues. The CDR3 DNA follows: TGTGCCAGCAGCCTCCGTCGCAACTCCTACAATGAGCAGTTCTTC. It is translated as CASSLRRNSYNEQFF.

The V call is TRBV25-1, the J call TRBJ2-7; the D is unclear. The V end lost 3 bases, the J end lost 3 bases, and 6 bases lay between the germline ends. Germline V lookup: CDR1 MGHDK, CDR2 SYGVNS. The CDR3 is 12 residues long. The DNA for the CDR3 is TGTGCCAGCAGTGATACGAACTACGAGCAGTACTTC. Its translation: CASSDTNYEQYF.

The chain uses TRBV10-3 and TRBJ2-6; unclear D gene. CDR1 is ENHRY and CDR2 is SYGVKD in the germline V gene. Deletions cut 3 bases from V and 4 bases from J, with 4 bases between. The CDR3 has 13 amino acids. CDR3 bases: TGTGCCATCAGTGATTCAGGGGCCAACGTCCTGACTTTC. This encodes CAISDSGANVLTF.

The chain carries TRBV28 and TRBJ2-1, with TRBD2 matching over 8 bases. The V gene end was trimmed by 3 bases and the J gene end by 1 base; junction bases not matched to a gene: 2. Germline V gives CDR1 MDHEN, CDR2 SYDVKM. The CDR3 runs 15 residues. In DNA form, the CDR3 reads TGTGCCAGCAGTTTTTTAGCGGGGTCCTACAATGAGCAGTTCTTC. Translating it yields CASSFLAGSYNEQFF.